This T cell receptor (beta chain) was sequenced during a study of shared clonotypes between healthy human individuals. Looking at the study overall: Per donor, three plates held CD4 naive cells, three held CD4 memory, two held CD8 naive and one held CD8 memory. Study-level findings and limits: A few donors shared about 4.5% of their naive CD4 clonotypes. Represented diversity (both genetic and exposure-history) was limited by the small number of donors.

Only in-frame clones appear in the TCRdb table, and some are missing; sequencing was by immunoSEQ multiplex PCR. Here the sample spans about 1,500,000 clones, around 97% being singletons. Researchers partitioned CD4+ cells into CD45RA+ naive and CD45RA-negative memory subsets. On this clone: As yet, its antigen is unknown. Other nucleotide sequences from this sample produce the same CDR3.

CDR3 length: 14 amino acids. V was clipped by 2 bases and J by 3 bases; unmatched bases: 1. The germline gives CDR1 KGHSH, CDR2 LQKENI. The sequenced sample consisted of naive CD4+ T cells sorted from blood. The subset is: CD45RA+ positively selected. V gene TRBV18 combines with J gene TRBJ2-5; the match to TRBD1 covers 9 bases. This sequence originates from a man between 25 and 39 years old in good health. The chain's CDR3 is CASSPTGGEETQYF. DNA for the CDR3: TGTGCCAGCTCACCAACAGGGGGCGAAGAGACCCAGTACTTC.